The 23 T cell receptor beta chains presented below share a single source sample, sequenced in a study of response to subunit inactivated influenza vaccine. TCRdb reprocessed the RT-PCR reads via MiXCR and lists one record per CDR3 protein. The data contain 500,000 to 600,000 distinct CDR3 sequences, 12% to 15% of them singletons. Sequencing used PBMCs from blood, obtained less than 13 days after vaccination. These receptors all come from a man aged 50 to 59 who received an inactivated influenza vaccine.

The chain has TRBV7-2 and TRBJ2-2; 10 bases align to TRBD2. Germline CDR1 reads SGHTA; CDR2 reads FQGNSA. V dropped 3 bases and J dropped 6; count of bases not matched to a gene: 4. The CDR3 extends over 15 amino acids. The CDR3 protein is CASSFRTSGAGELFF. DNA for the CDR3: TGTGCCAGCAGCTTCCGCACTAGCGGGGCCGGGGAGCTGTTTTTT.

This clonotype was picked up a small number of times. This chain uses TRBV7-2 with TRBJ2-1, with TRBD2 matching over 9 bases. The ends lost 5 bases at V and 4 bases at J; junction bases unmatched: 6. This CDR3 contains 15 residues. The germline CDR1 and CDR2 sequences are SGHTA and FQGNSA. CDR3 residues: CASSAPSGNYNEQFF. The CDR3 DNA is TGTGCCAGCAGCGCGCCTAGCGGGAATTACAATGAGCAGTTCTTC.

This clonotype was detected only a few times. The rearrangement uses TRBV5-6 and TRBJ2-5; 8 bases map to TRBD1. The length of the CDR3 is 13 residues. With 6 bases clipped from V and 6 bases from J, the junction kept 7 bases outside the gene matches. Germline V CDR1 and CDR2: SGHDT, YYEEEE. CDR3 nucleotide sequence: TGTGCCAGCATCGCAGGGGGCGGGAAGACCCAGTACTTC. It yields the protein CASIAGGGKTQYF.

The chain has TRBV5-1 and TRBJ2-2, with a weak D call TRBD2 (5 bases). The germline CDR1 and CDR2 sequences are SGHRS and YFSETQ. CDR3 length equals 15 residues. V was clipped by 7 bases and J by 2 bases, with 15 bases between them. The CDR3: CASSRRTSNTGELFF. The CDR3 nucleotides read TGCGCCAGCTCCCGGAGGACTTCCAACACCGGGGAGCTGTTTTTT.

The genes are TRBV20-1 and TRBJ1-5; D unresolved. The V gene's germline CDR1 is DFQATT and CDR2 SNEGSKA (reference sequence). V lost 1 base and J lost 8, with 21 bases in between. This CDR3 is built from 16 residues. CDR3: CSARGLHPLYGKPQHF. DNA for the CDR3: TGCAGTGCTAGAGGCTTACACCCCCTGTATGGGAAGCCCCAGCATTTT.

The chain carries TRBV15 and TRBJ2-3; D possibly corresponds to TRBD1 (5 bases). V was cut by 0 bases and J by 4 bases, with 11 bases left in between. This CDR3 spans 15 amino acids. The V gene's germline CDR1 is LNHNV and CDR2 YYDKDF (reference sequence). In nucleotides, the CDR3 is TGTGCCACCAGCAGAGACAGGGTCGTGCCAGATACGCAGTATTTT. Translated: CATSRDRVVPDTQYF. The complete variable domain, with remaining parts taken from reference TRBV15 and TRBJ2-3, reads DAMVIQNPRYQVTQFGKPVTLSCSQTLNHNVMYWYQQKSSQAPKLLFHYYDKDFNNEADTPDNFQSRRPNTSFCFLDIRSPGLGDTAMYLCATSRDRVVPDTQYFGPGTRLTVL.

The rearrangement joins TRBV7-2 to TRBJ1-5; no clear D. The CDR3 runs 15 residues. The germline gives CDR1 SGHTA, CDR2 FQGNSA. Trimming removed 3 bases at V and 0 bases at J, with 9 bases between. The chain's CDR3 is CASSFLANSNQPQHF. In DNA, the CDR3 is TGTGCCAGCAGCTTTCTGGCGAATAGCAATCAGCCCCAGCATTTT.

This clonotype was counted only a few times. The chain couples TRBV25-1 to TRBJ2-4; the D gene is possibly TRBD2 (6 bases). The germline CDR1 and CDR2 sequences are MGHDK and SYGVNS. The length of the CDR3 is 15 residues. The germline V and J ends were trimmed by 6 bases and 5 bases, with 17 bases remaining between them. In nucleotides, the CDR3 is TGTGCCAGCAGCCCTCAGGAGACTAGTGAAAACATTCAGTACTTC. Translating gives CASSPQETSENIQYF.

The gene calls are TRBV12-3 or TRBV12-4 and TRBJ2-2; 7 positions match TRBD1. With 5 bases clipped from V and 8 bases from J, the junction kept 11 bases outside the gene matches. There are 15 residues in the CDR3. The CDR3 is CASSAQTGTKGELFF. In DNA form, the CDR3 reads TGTGCCAGCAGTGCCCAGACAGGGACAAAGGGGGAGCTGTTTTTT.

This clonotype was seen a handful of times. The rearrangement links TRBV4-1 to TRBJ1-1; 7 bases are a match to TRBD1. The CDR3 totals 16 residues. The V gene's germline CDR1 is MGHRA and CDR2 YSYEKL. The junction had 6 bases not matched to a gene; V was cut back by 1 base and J by 1 base. CDR3 nucleotides: TGCGCCAGCAGCCAAGGACAGGGAGGGCCGAACACTGAAGCTTTCTTT. It translates to CASSQGQGGPNTEAFF.

This sequence joins TRBV4-1 and TRBJ1-4; tentatively, D is TRBD1 (5 bases). The length of the CDR3 is 20 residues. Germline assignment: CDR1 MGHRA and CDR2 YSYEKL. The V end lost 0 bases, the J end lost 0 bases, and 20 bases lay between the germline ends. This chain's CDR3 is CASSQDHFLRQGATNEKLFF. The CDR3 DNA reads as TGCGCCAGCAGCCAAGATCATTTCCTTCGTCAGGGCGCAACTAATGAAAAACTGTTTTTT.

This chain links TRBV5-1 with TRBJ2-1, with D perhaps matching TRBD2 (6 bases). The V gene's germline CDR1 is SGHRS and CDR2 YFSETQ. The CDR3 is 13 amino acids. With 1 base removed from V and 8 bases from J, the gap between germline ends came to 10 bases. CDR3 in amino acids: CASSLTSPDEQFF. Written as DNA, the CDR3 is TGCGCCAGCAGCTTGACTAGCCCCGATGAGCAGTTCTTC.

The V gene is TRBV29-1, the J gene TRBJ2-1; 10 positions match TRBD2. With 1 base clipped from V and 15 bases from J, the junction kept 9 bases outside the gene matches. CDR1 and CDR2 from the germline V gene are SQVTM and ANQGSEA. The CDR3 loop spans 13 amino acids. CDR3 protein: CSVEVGSGGVRFF. The DNA of the CDR3 is TGCAGCGTTGAAGTTGGGAGCGGGGGGGTTCGGTTCTTC.

This clonotype turned up a few times. The gene calls are TRBV4-3 and TRBJ2-3, with 14 bases identical to TRBD2. After removal of 4 bases from V and 0 bases from J, the junction contained 6 bases not matched to a gene. CDR1 and CDR2 from the germline V gene are LGHNA and YSLEER. The CDR3 totals 18 residues. This CDR3 reads CASSLTSGGASSTDTQYF. The CDR3 nucleotides read TGCGCCAGCAGCCTGACTAGCGGGGGGGCGTCTAGCACAGATACGCAGTATTTT.

This clonotype was counted at least ten times. J is TRBJ1-3 and V is TRBV5-5; the D gene is possibly TRBD1 (5 bases). There are 14 residues in the CDR3. V lost 0 bases and J lost 6, with 10 bases in between. Germline V lookup: CDR1 SGHKS, CDR2 YYEKEE (reference sequence). CDR3 loop: CASSLGTLENTIYF. The CDR3 DNA sequence: TGTGCCAGCAGCTTGGGGACACTGGAAAACACCATATATTTT.

This clonotype was seen a handful of times. CDR3 in amino acids: CASSQSTHHEQYF. The CDR3 DNA follows: TGTGCCAGCAGCCAAAGTACCCACCACGAGCAGTACTTC. The chain carries TRBV12-3 or TRBV12-4 and TRBJ2-7; no firm D call. The ends were cut back, 6 bases at V and 5 bases at J, with 14 bases in the middle. The CDR3 is made up of 13 amino acids.

This clonotype was picked up a small number of times. The chain recombines TRBV29-1 with TRBJ2-1; 11 positions agree with TRBD1. Losses at the gene ends were 5 bases for V and 4 bases for J; bases not matched to a gene: 7. Looked up from germline, CDR1 is SQVTM and CDR2 is ANQGSEA. The CDR3 has 15 residues. CDR3 sequence (DNA): TGCAGCGTTACTACCGGGACAGGGGGTTACAATGAGCAGTTCTTC. Amino acids: CSVTTGTGGYNEQFF.

This clonotype was recorded a few times. This chain connects TRBV6-2 or TRBV6-3 to TRBJ1-1; TRBD1 matches at 8 bases. CDR3 length: 16 residues. Germline assignment: CDR1 MNHEY and CDR2 SVGEGT. Germline trimming cut 5 bases from V and 0 bases from J; bases unmatched to any gene: 8. The DNA of the CDR3 is TGTGCCAGCAGTAACCCCCGACAGGGGATGAACACTGAAGCTTTCTTT. As protein: CASSNPRQGMNTEAFF.

The V gene is TRBV7-9, the J gene TRBJ2-1; D might be TRBD2 (6 bases). Germline CDR1 and CDR2: SEHNR and FQNEAQ (reference sequence). V was clipped by 2 bases and J by 0 bases, with 14 bases between them. The CDR3 spans 17 residues. The chain's CDR3 is CASSLTATRSSYNEQFF. As DNA, the CDR3 is TGTGCCAGCAGCTTAACGGCGACTAGGAGCTCCTACAATGAGCAGTTCTTC.

This clonotype was seen a handful of times. The chain combines TRBV7-9 with TRBJ2-7; D not resolved. The CDR3 consists of 13 residues. The V end lost 6 bases, the J end lost 6 bases, and 15 bases lay between the germline ends. Germline CDR1 and CDR2: SEHNR and FQNEAQ (reference sequence). The CDR3 coding sequence is TGTGCCAGCAGTCATAGAGAAAGTCGCGAGCAGTACTTC. This encodes CASSHRESREQYF. Variable domain in full (rest from reference TRBV7-9 and TRBJ2-7): DTGVSQNPRHKITKRGQNVTFRCDPISEHNRLYWYRQTLGQGPEFLTYFQNEAQLEKSRLLSDRFSAERPKGSFSTLEIQRTEQGDSAMYLCASSHRESREQYFGPGTRLTVT.

This clonotype was counted a few times. The rearrangement uses TRBV5-1 and TRBJ2-2; 8 nucleotides agree with TRBD1. V was clipped by 4 bases and J by 6 bases; unmatched bases: 5. Germline V gene sequence: CDR1 SGHRS, CDR2 YFSETQ. This CDR3 has 14 amino acids. The CDR3 protein is CASSVRQGSGELFF. CDR3 DNA sequence: TGCGCCAGCAGCGTCCGACAGGGGTCCGGGGAGCTGTTTTTT.

This clonotype was observed at least ten times. The chain joins TRBV7-2 to TRBJ2-7, with a tentative D call TRBD1 (6 bases). Trimming took 1 base from V and 6 from J, leaving 13 bases between them. The CDR3 loop spans 14 amino acids. The germline V gene has CDR1 SGHTA and CDR2 FQGNSA. This CDR3 is CASSLVSGTTEQYF. Written as DNA, the CDR3 is TGTGCCAGCAGCTTAGTCTCCGGGACAACCGAGCAGTACTTC. Drawing the rest from reference TRBV7-2 and TRBJ2-7, the complete variable domain is GAGVSQSPSNKVTEKGKDVELRCDPISGHTALYWYRQSLGQGLEFLIYFQGNSAPDKSGLPSDRFSAERTGGSVSTLTIQRTQQEDSAVYLCASSLVSGTTEQYFGPGTRLTVT.

Only a few counts were recorded for this clonotype. The V call is TRBV28, the J call TRBJ2-1; 9 bases match TRBD2. With 6 bases clipped from V and 7 bases from J, the junction kept 13 bases outside the gene matches. The CDR3 is 16 amino acids. CDR1 MDHEN and CDR2 SYDVKM come from the germline V gene. CDR3 DNA sequence: TGTGCCAGCAGGTGGGGCGGGGGGGTTAGTGTTAATGAGCAGTTCTTC. This encodes CASRWGGGVSVNEQFF.